These 9 T cell receptor beta chains share one sample of origin, sequenced in a study of cytomegalovirus exposure and HLA in healthy donors. Primers included in the PCR were 60 Vbeta and 13 Jbeta primers. Assay: immunoSEQ multiplex PCR; the TCRdb copy retains only in-frame clones and omits some. The table has about 180,000 clones, about 77% seen once; the top ten hold around 2.3%. The specimen was PBMCs. The receptor source for this set is a woman aged 25 to 45 in good health and CMV-seropositive.

The chain combines TRBV4-2 with TRBJ2-1, with 13 bases lining up with TRBD2. Trimming removed 4 bases from V and 5 bases from J; junction bases left unmatched: 11. CDR3 length equals 18 residues. Germline CDR1 and CDR2: LGHNA and YNFKEQ. The CDR3 here is CASSPRLAGGAKDNEQFF. As DNA, the CDR3 is TGTGCCAGCAGCCCCCGACTAGCGGGGGGAGCGAAGGACAATGAGCAGTTCTTC.

The rearrangement uses TRBV2 and TRBJ2-4, with 7 bases identical to TRBD2. This CDR3 comprises 15 residues. Germline CDR1 is SNHLY and CDR2 is FYNNEI. Unmatched junction bases numbered 8, after V lost 5 bases and J lost 4 bases. In nucleotides, the CDR3 is TGTGCCAGCAGTCCACGAGGAGCGGGGAAAAACATTCAGTACTTC. This gives the protein CASSPRGAGKNIQYF. The full variable domain, with the rest looked up from reference TRBV2 and TRBJ2-4, is EPEVTQTPSHQVTQMGQEVILRCVPISNHLYFYWYRQILGQKVEFLVSFYNNEISEKSEIFDDQFSVERPDGSNFTLKIRSTKLEDSAMYFCASSPRGAGKNIQYFGAGTRLSVL.

This clone was seen only once. The rearrangement joins TRBV5-1 to TRBJ1-1; D may be TRBD1 (5 bases). CDR1 and CDR2 from the germline V gene are SGHRS and YFSETQ. Trimming shortened V by 0 bases and J by 6 bases, and 12 bases separated the two germline ends. The CDR3 is 14 residues long. In DNA, the CDR3 is TGCGCCAGCAGCTTGGGGATGACAGTATCTGAAGCTTTCTTT. This sequence encodes CASSLGMTVSEAFF.

The chain combines TRBV13 with TRBJ2-3; D uncertain. Germline loops: CDR1 PRHDT, CDR2 FYEKMQ (reference sequence). Between the trimmed V and J ends, which lost 5 bases and 0 bases, there was a span of 12 bases. The length of the CDR3 is 15 residues. CDR3 loop: CASSPSTTSTDTQYF. In nucleotides, the CDR3 is TGTGCCAGCAGCCCCTCGACAACTAGCACAGATACGCAGTATTTT.

J is TRBJ2-5 and V is TRBV6-1; TRBD2 matches at 8 bases. J lost 0 bases, V lost 10 bases, and 1 base had no gene match. Germline values: CDR1 MNHNS, CDR2 SASEGT. This CDR3 is 12 amino acids long. In DNA, the CDR3 is TGTGCCATCGGGAGGGACCAAGAGACCCAGTACTTC. As protein: CAIGRDQETQYF.

V is TRBV29-1 and J is TRBJ1-4, with 9 bases lining up with TRBD1. This CDR3 is built from 14 residues. V gave up 6 bases and J gave up 4 bases; unmatched junction bases: 6. Germline values: CDR1 SQVTM, CDR2 ANQGSEA. CDR3 region: CSVGTGGRNEKLFF. The CDR3 DNA is TGCAGCGTCGGAACAGGGGGCCGTAATGAAAAACTGTTTTTT.

This clone was detected only a few times. The chain carries TRBV29-1 and TRBJ1-2; D not certain. Germline assignment: CDR1 SQVTM and CDR2 ANQGSEA. The CDR3 length is 12 residues. Trimming took off 6 bases at V and 8 bases at J, with 16 bases between the two ends. This chain's CDR3 is CSVESALEGYTF. The DNA of the CDR3 is TGCAGCGTCGAATCCGCTTTGGAGGGCTACACCTTC.

This clone was picked up a small number of times. The chain is built from TRBV18 and TRBJ2-7; TRBD1 agrees at 8 bases. This CDR3 is 13 amino acids long. V lost 3 bases to trimming and J lost 2 bases; unmatched junction nucleotides: 0. Germline CDR1 reads KGHSH; CDR2 reads LQKENI. The CDR3, as DNA: TGTGCCAGCTCACCGGACAGGGCCTACGAGCAGTACTTC. Translating gives CASSPDRAYEQYF.

This chain joins TRBV6-4 and TRBJ1-2; a possible D gene is TRBD1 (6 bases). This CDR3 is built from 15 residues. V dropped 4 bases and J dropped 4 bases, with 16 bases sitting between them. Germline loops: CDR1 MRHNA, CDR2 SNTAGT. CDR3 nucleotide sequence: TGTGCCAGCAGTGCCTTTTTGGGGGCGAGCTATGGCTACACCTTC. Protein sequence: CASSAFLGASYGYTF.